A single T cell receptor beta chain is shown here with its context. Its cognate antigen has yet to be identified. No much larger clone exists at a distance of one base, and base qualities are not known. This specimen comes from a study of T cell changes during pregnancy in multiple sclerosis (dated by TCRdb to between 2018 and 2020). Notes on the research overall: The study examined how the T cell repertoire changed over the course of pregnancy in women with multiple sclerosis.

Libraries were constructed by the immunoSEQ multiplex PCR assay. Drawn from immuneACCESS, this table holds only the in-frame rearrangements with V and J called that TCRdb kept. Clones are partly lost; checked studies trace under half to an unresolved V gene and leave the rest unexplained. A total of tens of thousands of clones appear in this sample, 90% to 95% of them only once. The ten largest account for about 0.8% of the sample. V is clipped by 1 base and J by 2 bases, and the sequence between their germline boundaries is 17 bases long. Including the terminal cysteine and phenylalanine, the CDR3 comprises 17 residues. CDR3 DNA is the only sequence kept; it has 51 bases, read in frame from the first base. CDR1 and CDR2, looked up from the germline V gene, are MNHNS and SASEGT.

The chain is made from TRBV6-1 and TRBJ2-5; the D gene is perhaps TRBD1, from 6 matching bases. The clonotype originates from a female donor with multiple sclerosis, enrolled in a pregnancy study. The specimen comprised peripheral blood, sampled in the third trimester of pregnancy. DNA sequence: TGTGCCAGCAGTGAAGTGCATCAGAGGGGGTGGCAAGAGACCCAGTACTTC. This translates into CASSEVHQRGWQETQYF.